This T cell receptor beta chain was observed in a study of shared clonotypes between healthy human individuals. Study-wide results and caveats: Across subsets, estimated richness was generally greater for naive than for memory populations. About 5% of naive CD4 clonotypes were shared across a handful of donors.

Of note for this clone: The antigen is undetermined.

Trimming left V 4 bases short and J 5 bases short, with 6 bases between. Germline CDR1 is SGHDN and CDR2 is FVKESK. This CDR3 is built from 12 residues. Per the original methods: ImmunoSEQ junction-only sequences lacked quality scores, so their filtering differed. Repertoires were generated with immunoSEQ multiplex PCR, while TCRdb's copy carries only in-frame clones and drops some. The V and J calls and clone size come from that table; D and trimming were worked out from the DNA. The repertoire holds roughly 2.1 million clones, with roughly 91% as singletons. Terminally differentiated effector memory CD45RA+ cells were left out of the naive CD8 fraction, which was CD45RO-negative and positively selected for CCR7. HIV-negative, healthy adults without recent acute infections or vaccinations were the donors.

The sequencing input was naive CD8+ T cells from PBMCs. This sequence originates from a young man in good health. Some clones in this sample may be carry-over from other donors' samples. V is TRBV14 and J is TRBJ2-1; D gene ambiguous. CDR3 in DNA: TGTGCCAGCAGCCCTACCGACAATGAGCAGTTCTTC. Translated, it gives CASSPTDNEQFF.